This T cell receptor (beta chain) came from a study of blood T cells in healthy people across ages. With a J-beta primer mix and a sample-barcoded 5' primer, a second PCR ran roughly 7 to 11 cycles. From the 5' RACE reads, TCRdb called clonotypes with MiXCR, one entry per CDR3 protein. The sample has fewer than 2,000,000 distinct CDR3 sequences; about two fifths are singletons. Looked up from germline, CDR1 is SGHRS and CDR2 is YFSETQ. J lost 5 bases, V lost 4 bases, and 5 bases had no gene match. The CDR3 sequence is 13 residues long. The source of this sequence is a human donor in good health. The sample consisted of blood. This chain uses TRBV5-1 with TRBJ2-7, with 8 nucleotides matching TRBD2. The CDR3 loop reads CASSPPGGDEQYF. The CDR3 DNA reads as TGCGCCAGCAGCCCCCCGGGAGGGGACGAGCAGTACTTC.